These 18 T cell receptor beta chains were sequenced from one sample in a study of CXCR4 blockade with PD-1 therapy in pancreatic cancer. Sequenced by immunoSEQ multiplex PCR; TCRdb stores in-frame clones only, minus some. The data contain fewer than 2,000 clones, 55% of them singletons. Material: tumor tissue. The receptors come from a human donor with pancreatic ductal adenocarcinoma.

V is TRBV19 and J is TRBJ2-7; 8 bases are a match to TRBD1. The ends lost 6 bases at V and 10 bases at J; junction bases unmatched: 8. CDR3 length: 12 amino acids. Germline-derived CDR1 and CDR2 are LNHDA and SQIVND (reference sequence). CDR3 region: CASSTDRAPQYF. For the CDR3, the DNA is TGTGCCAGTAGCACGGACAGGGCCCCCCAGTACTTC.

The chain employs TRBV6-8 and TRBJ2-1; 10 bases map to TRBD2. The CDR3 covers 15 residues. V shed 5 bases and J 7 bases; nucleotides not matched to a gene: 8. Germline values: CDR1 MNHGY, CDR2 SAAAGT. The CDR3 DNA reads TGTGCCAGCAGTCCCCTAGCGGGGGCTGTGAATGAGCAGTTCTTC. Its protein product is CASSPLAGAVNEQFF.

As to this clone: The sample has other DNA sequences that encode this CDR3 too. The chain joins TRBV30 to TRBJ1-5; D is perhaps TRBD1 (6 bases). Germline V gene data show CDR1 as GTSNPN and CDR2 as SVGIG (reference sequence). With 0 bases removed from V and 7 bases from J, the gap between germline ends came to 13 bases. The CDR3 consists of 14 residues. CDR3 coding DNA: TGTGCCTGGAGTGTACGACAGGTCGGCCAGCCCCAGCATTTT. Protein sequence: CAWSVRQVGQPQHF. The full variable domain, its missing parts supplied by reference TRBV30 and TRBJ1-5, is SQTIHQWPATLVQPVGSPLSLECTVEGTSNPNLYWYRQAAGRGLQLLFYSVGIGQISSEVPQNLSASRPQDRQFILSSKKLLLSDSGFYLCAWSVRQVGQPQHFGDGTRLSIL.

The chain employs TRBV14 and TRBJ1-1, with D perhaps matching TRBD1 (6 bases). V shed 0 bases and J shed 1 base, with 9 bases lying between them. Germline CDR1 is SGHDN and CDR2 is FVKESK. This CDR3 is 15 amino acids long. CDR3 nucleotide sequence: TGTGCCAGCAGCCAAGAATGGGGGCGGAACACTGAAGCTTTCTTT. Translation: CASSQEWGRNTEAFF.

This clone turned up a few times. This chain joins TRBV6-8 and TRBJ2-5, with 9 bases matching TRBD1. The ends lost 2 bases at V and 3 bases at J; junction bases unmatched: 13. This CDR3 is built from 18 residues. The germline V gene has CDR1 MNHGY and CDR2 SAAAGT. The CDR3 nucleotides read TGTGCCAGCAGTTACCCGACGTTAGGACAGGGGCGAAAAGAGACCCAGTACTTC. Amino acids: CASSYPTLGQGRKETQYF.

The chain recombines TRBV25-1 with TRBJ2-7; TRBD1 agrees at 9 bases. The CDR3 runs 12 residues. Trimming cost V 8 bases and J 2 bases; bases outside gene matches: 1. Looked up from germline, CDR1 is MGHDK and CDR2 is SYGVNS. The CDR3 DNA follows: TGTGCCAGCCGACAGGGGGCCTACGAGCAGTACTTC. Translated: CASRQGAYEQYF.

The V gene is TRBV10-1, the J gene TRBJ1-2; D gene unclear. Trimming left V 3 bases short and J 6 bases short, with 11 bases between. This CDR3 comprises 13 residues. In germline, CDR1 is WNHNN, CDR2 SYGVQD (reference sequence). The CDR3 loop reads CASSDGPYDGYTF. The CDR3 region has the DNA TGCGCCAGCAGTGATGGCCCCTACGATGGCTACACCTTC.

The chain uses TRBV6-8 and TRBJ2-2, with TRBD1 identical over 8 bases. The trim removed 5 bases at V and 2 bases at J, leaving 7 bases unmatched. CDR3 length: 16 residues. Germline V gene data show CDR1 as MNHGY and CDR2 as SAAAGT. CDR3 coding DNA: TGTGCCAGCAGTGACCCGGGACAGGCTAACACCGGGGAGCTGTTTTTT. Its protein is CASSDPGQANTGELFF.

The DNA for the CDR3 is TGTGCCAGCAGTTCACCGGGCCTGGGGCAAGAGACCCAGTACTTC. Encoded protein: CASSSPGLGQETQYF. The genes are TRBV28 and TRBJ2-5; no clear D. The germline gives CDR1 MDHEN, CDR2 SYDVKM. Trimming stripped 4 bases from V and 2 bases from J, with 14 bases between. CDR3 length: 15 amino acids.

DNA for the CDR3: TGTGCCAGCAGTTTCAGACTAGTAGGAGGCGGCTACACCTTC. This gives the protein CASSFRLVGGGYTF. The chain employs TRBV28 and TRBJ1-2; D gene unclear. V lost 3 bases and J 8 bases, leaving 16 bases between the germline ends. Looked up from germline, CDR1 is MDHEN and CDR2 is SYDVKM. The CDR3 extends over 14 amino acids.

The genes are TRBV15 and TRBJ2-3; D may be TRBD1 or TRBD2 (5 bases each). Germline CDR1 is LNHNV and CDR2 is YYDKDF (reference sequence). The CDR3 runs to 15 residues. The ends were cut back, 0 bases at V and 3 bases at J, with 10 bases in the middle. CDR3 protein: CATSRDRGPTDTQYF. The CDR3 nucleotides are TGTGCCACCAGCAGAGATCGGGGCCCTACAGATACGCAGTATTTT.

This rearrangement joins TRBV18 to TRBJ2-3; D unclear. From germline, CDR1 is KGHSH and CDR2 LQKENI. V was trimmed by 2 bases and J by 1 base, leaving 7 bases between them. This CDR3 is 14 amino acids long. CDR3 loop: CASSPEGRTDTQYF. Written as DNA, the CDR3 is TGTGCCAGCTCACCAGAAGGTCGCACAGATACGCAGTATTTT.

This clone was observed a few times. The chain links TRBV6-8 to TRBJ2-7, with TRBD2 matching over 12 bases. J gave up 3 bases and V 4 bases, and 4 bases lay outside the gene matches. The CDR3 loop spans 15 amino acids. Per germline, CDR1 MNHGY and CDR2 SAAAGT. CDR3 coding DNA: TGTGCCAGCAGTTCGACTAGCGGGGGCGGCTACGAGCAGTACTTC. This encodes CASSSTSGGGYEQYF.

Judged by abundance, this clone is medium-sized. V and J are TRBV6-8 and TRBJ2-2; no clear D. Germline V gives CDR1 MNHGY, CDR2 SAAAGT. V was cut by 0 bases and J by 6 bases, with 8 bases left in between. The CDR3 is 14 residues long. The CDR3 protein is CASSYSEGSGELFF. In nucleotides, the CDR3 is TGTGCCAGCAGTTACTCGGAAGGGTCCGGGGAGCTGTTTTTT.

The V and J genes are TRBV10-3 and TRBJ1-1; 7 nucleotides agree with TRBD1. Germline-derived CDR1 and CDR2 are ENHRY and SYGVKD. This CDR3 has 12 residues. The V segment lost 2 bases and the J segment 9 bases; nucleotides outside the gene matches: 3. The CDR3 DNA reads as TGTGCCATCAGTGAGCCGACAGGGCAAGCTTTCTTT. Protein: CAISEPTGQAFF.

As regards this clone: Different DNA sequences within this sample yield the same CDR3. This chain joins TRBV30 and TRBJ2-7, with D uncertain. This CDR3 has 12 amino acids. The germline V gene encodes CDR1 GTSNPN and CDR2 SVGIG (reference sequence). The V end lost 2 bases, the J end lost 3 bases, and 8 bases lay between the germline ends. The CDR3 DNA reads TGTGCCTGGAGTTTGACCGACTACGAGCAGTACTTC. Encoded protein: CAWSLTDYEQYF.

The chain has TRBV19 and TRBJ2-2, with a weak D call TRBD1 (6 bases). Germline V CDR1 and CDR2: LNHDA, SQIVND (reference sequence). Deletions cut 3 bases from V and 6 bases from J, with 8 bases between. The CDR3 has 13 amino acids. The chain's CDR3 is CASSIRGSGELFF. For the CDR3, the DNA is TGTGCCAGTAGTATTAGGGGGTCCGGGGAGCTGTTTTTT.

This clone was observed a few times. The chain joins TRBV6-8 to TRBJ1-1; D call uncertain. Germline V gives CDR1 MNHGY, CDR2 SAAAGT. V dropped 5 bases and J dropped 0 bases, with 10 bases sitting between them. CDR3 size: 14 residues. The CDR3 coding sequence is TGTGCCAGCAGTGACAACCTATTGAACACTGAAGCTTTCTTT. Its protein product is CASSDNLLNTEAFF.